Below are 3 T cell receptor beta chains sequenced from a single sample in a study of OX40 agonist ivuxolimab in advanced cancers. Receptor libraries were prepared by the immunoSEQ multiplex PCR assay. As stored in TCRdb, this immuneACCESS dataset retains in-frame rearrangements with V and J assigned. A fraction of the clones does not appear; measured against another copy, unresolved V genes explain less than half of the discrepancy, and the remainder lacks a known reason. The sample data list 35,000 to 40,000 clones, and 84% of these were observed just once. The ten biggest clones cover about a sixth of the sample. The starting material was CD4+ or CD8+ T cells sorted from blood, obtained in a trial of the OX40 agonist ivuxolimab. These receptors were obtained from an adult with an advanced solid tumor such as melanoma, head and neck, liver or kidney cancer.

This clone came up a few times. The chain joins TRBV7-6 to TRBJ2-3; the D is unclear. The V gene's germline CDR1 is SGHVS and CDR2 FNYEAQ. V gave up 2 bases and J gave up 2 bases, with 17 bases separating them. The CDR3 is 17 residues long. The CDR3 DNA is TGTGCCAGCAGCTTAATTGCCGACTCACCAACCACAGATACGCAGTATTTT. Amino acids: CASSLIADSPTTDTQYF.

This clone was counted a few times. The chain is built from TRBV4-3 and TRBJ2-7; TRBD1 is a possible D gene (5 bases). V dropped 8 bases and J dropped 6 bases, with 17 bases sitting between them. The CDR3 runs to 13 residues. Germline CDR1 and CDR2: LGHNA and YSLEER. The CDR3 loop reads CASSLTAGSEQYF. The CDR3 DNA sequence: TGCGCCAGCTCTCTCACAGCAGGGTCCGAGCAGTACTTC.

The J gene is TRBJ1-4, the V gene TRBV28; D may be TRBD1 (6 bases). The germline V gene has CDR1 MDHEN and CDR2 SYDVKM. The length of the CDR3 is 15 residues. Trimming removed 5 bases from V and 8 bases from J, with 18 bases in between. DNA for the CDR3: TGTGCCAGCAGTGGGATGATACAGGGAAGAGAAAAACTGTTTTTT. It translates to CASSGMIQGREKLFF.